These 14 T cell receptor beta chains came from one sample sequenced in a study of blood T cell repertoires in COVID-19. Profiling relied on immunoSEQ multiplex PCR, and the TCRdb table lists in-frame clones only, not all of them. The table has some 50,000 clones, more than 85% seen once. The sequencing sample was made of peripheral blood. The source of these receptors is a woman between 65 and 79 years old with active COVID-19.

The J gene is TRBJ1-6, the V gene TRBV5-4; 7 positions match TRBD1. This CDR3 is 15 amino acids long. Germline V gene lookup returns CDR1 SGHNT and CDR2 YYREEE (reference sequence). J lost 5 bases, V lost 1 base, and 3 bases had no gene match. The CDR3 sequence: CASSLQDRDNSPLHF. The CDR3 DNA reads as TGTGCCAGCAGCTTGCAAGACAGGGATAATTCACCCCTCCACTTT. The full variable domain, completed using reference TRBV5-4 and TRBJ1-6, is ETGVTQSPTHLIKTRGQQVTLRCSSQSGHNTVSWYQQALGQGPQFIFQYYREEENGRGNFPPRFSGLQFPNYSSELNVNALELDDSALYLCASSLQDRDNSPLHFGNGTRLTVT.

The rearrangement uses TRBV11-1 and TRBJ1-1; tentative D call: TRBD1 (5 bases). Trimming stripped 1 base from V and 1 base from J, with 7 bases between. From germline, CDR1 is SGHAT and CDR2 FQDESV (reference sequence). The CDR3 has 14 amino acids. The CDR3 nucleotides read TGTGCCAGCAGCTTAGACGGGGGGAACACTGAAGCTTTCTTT. This translates into CASSLDGGNTEAFF.

J is TRBJ2-7 and V is TRBV5-4, with 12 nucleotides matching TRBD2. Per the germline V gene, CDR1 is SGHNT and CDR2 is YYREEE (reference sequence). J lost 5 bases, V lost 4 bases, and 7 bases had no gene match. The CDR3 has 15 amino acids. The CDR3 protein is CASSNSRTSGNEQYF. The CDR3 DNA reads as TGTGCCAGCAGCAATTCGAGGACTAGCGGGAACGAGCAGTACTTC.

The gene calls are TRBV5-4 and TRBJ2-7; 8 nucleotides match TRBD1. CDR3 length: 15 amino acids. CDR1 and CDR2 from the germline V gene are SGHNT and YYREEE (reference sequence). Germline trimming cut 3 bases from V and 3 bases from J; bases unmatched to any gene: 8. The CDR3 is CASSSAGTGYYEQYF. CDR3 in DNA: TGTGCCAGCAGCTCGGCCGGGACAGGTTACTACGAGCAGTACTTC.

This clone was seen only a few times. Additional DNA sequences in this sample encode the identical CDR3. The chain employs TRBV2 and TRBJ2-2; tentative D call: TRBD1 (6 bases). CDR3 length: 14 residues. Germline values: CDR1 SNHLY, CDR2 FYNNEI. Trimming shortened V by 4 bases and J by 0 bases, and 6 bases separated the two germline ends. This chain's CDR3 is CASSGTANTGELFF. The CDR3 DNA is TGTGCCAGCAGTGGGACAGCGAACACCGGGGAGCTGTTTTTT.

V usage is TRBV29-1 and J usage is TRBJ2-1, with TRBD2 matching over 14 bases. Germline V CDR1 and CDR2: SQVTM, ANQGSEA. V dropped 5 bases and J dropped 8; count of bases not matched to a gene: 5. This CDR3 has 14 residues. The CDR3 DNA follows: TGCAGCGTTATGGGACTAGCGGGAGTTCATGAGCAGTTCTTC. Its translation: CSVMGLAGVHEQFF.

The rearrangement links TRBV5-1 to TRBJ2-2; 11 nucleotides match TRBD2. V gave up 4 bases and J gave up 4 bases; unmatched junction bases: 9. CDR1 and CDR2 (germline): SGHRS, YFSETQ. The length of the CDR3 is 17 residues. In DNA form, the CDR3 reads TGCGCCAGCAGCACCACTAGCGGGAGCGAGATCACCGGGGAGCTGTTTTTT. It is translated as CASSTTSGSEITGELFF. Using reference TRBV5-1 and TRBJ2-2 for the parts outside the CDR3, the full variable domain is KAGVTQTPRYLIKTRGQQVTLSCSPISGHRSVSWYQQTPGQGLQFLFEYFSETQRNKGNFPGRFSGRQFSNSRSEMNVSTLELGDSALYLCASSTTSGSEITGELFFGEGSRLTVL.

V usage is TRBV10-2 and J usage is TRBJ2-2; 12 bases align to TRBD2. The CDR3 extends over 15 amino acids. V trimming: 6 bases; J trimming: 3 bases; junction bases outside the gene matches: 2. Germline V lookup: CDR1 WSHSY, CDR2 SAAADI. CDR3 sequence reads: CASRGTSGHTGELFF. CDR3 DNA sequence: TGCGCCAGCAGGGGGACTAGCGGGCACACCGGGGAGCTGTTTTTT.

The V call is TRBV15, the J call TRBJ2-7; D is possibly TRBD2 (5 bases). CDR1 and CDR2 (germline): LNHNV, YYDKDF (reference sequence). Trimming shortened V by 0 bases and J by 1 base, and 10 bases separated the two germline ends. The CDR3 sequence is 15 residues long. CDR3 sequence: CATSRDKDSSYEQYF. DNA for the CDR3: TGTGCCACCAGCAGAGATAAGGACTCTTCCTACGAGCAGTACTTC.

The chain links TRBV10-3 to TRBJ2-7; 9 bases align to TRBD1. Germline CDR1 ENHRY, CDR2 SYGVKD. V lost 3 bases to trimming and J lost 6 bases; unmatched junction nucleotides: 15. The CDR3 has 17 residues. The CDR3 DNA is TGTGCCATCAGTGAATCCTTGCCGGGACAGGGTAGTCGCGAGCAGTACTTC. Its protein is CAISESLPGQGSREQYF.

This clone showed up just once. The chain recombines TRBV19 with TRBJ1-5; 7 nucleotides agree with TRBD1. Per germline, CDR1 LNHDA and CDR2 SQIVND (reference sequence). This CDR3 is built from 15 residues. V dropped 2 bases and J dropped 1; count of bases not matched to a gene: 2. In nucleotides, the CDR3 is TGTGCCAGTAGTATATACAGGGGAAGCAATCAGCCCCAGCATTTT. Encoded protein: CASSIYRGSNQPQHF.

The chain is built from TRBV30 and TRBJ2-7, with D uncertain. This CDR3 is 15 amino acids long. Germline assignment: CDR1 GTSNPN and CDR2 SVGIG (reference sequence). V lost 0 bases, J lost 4 bases, and 16 bases lay in between. The CDR3 nucleotides read TGTGCCTGGAGTGTACCCGGTAGAATTCTTTACGAGCAGTACTTC. It specifies CAWSVPGRILYEQYF. Full variable domain (missing parts from reference TRBV30 and TRBJ2-7): SQTIHQWPATLVQPVGSPLSLECTVEGTSNPNLYWYRQAAGRGLQLLFYSVGIGQISSEVPQNLSASRPQDRQFILSSKKLLLSDSGFYLCAWSVPGRILYEQYFGPGTRLTVT.

The chain employs TRBV5-6 and TRBJ2-1; tentative D call: TRBD1 (5 bases). The CDR3 is 15 residues long. Germline V gives CDR1 SGHDT, CDR2 YYEEEE. V was pared by 1 base and J by 3 bases, with 11 bases between. The CDR3 sequence is CASSLMGPGYNEQFF. CDR3 DNA: TGTGCCAGCAGCTTGATGGGGCCAGGCTACAATGAGCAGTTCTTC.

V gene TRBV24-1 combines with J gene TRBJ2-5; a weak D match, TRBD1 (6 bases). V was trimmed by 0 bases and J by 5 bases, leaving 18 bases between them. Germline V lookup: CDR1 KGHDR, CDR2 SFDVKD. The CDR3 extends over 17 amino acids. The CDR3 here is CATSDLQIAGEYETQYF. The CDR3 DNA sequence: TGTGCCACCAGTGATTTGCAAATCGCAGGGGAGTATGAGACCCAGTACTTC.